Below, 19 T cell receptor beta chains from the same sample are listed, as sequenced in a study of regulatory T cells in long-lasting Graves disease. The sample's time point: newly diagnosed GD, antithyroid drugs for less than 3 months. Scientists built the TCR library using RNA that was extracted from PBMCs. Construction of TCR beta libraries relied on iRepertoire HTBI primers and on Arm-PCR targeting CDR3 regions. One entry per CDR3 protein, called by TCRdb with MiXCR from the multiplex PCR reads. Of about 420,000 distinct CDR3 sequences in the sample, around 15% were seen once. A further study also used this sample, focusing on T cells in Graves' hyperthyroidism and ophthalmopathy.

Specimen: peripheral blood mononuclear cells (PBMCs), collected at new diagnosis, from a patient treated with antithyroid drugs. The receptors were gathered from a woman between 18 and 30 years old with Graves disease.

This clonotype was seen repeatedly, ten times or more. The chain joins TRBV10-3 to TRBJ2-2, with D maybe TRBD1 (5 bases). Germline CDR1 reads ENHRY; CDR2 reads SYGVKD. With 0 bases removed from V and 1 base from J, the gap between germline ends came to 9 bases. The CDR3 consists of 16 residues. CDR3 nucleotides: TGTGCCATCAGTGAGTCGTTCGACAGGAACACCGGGGAGCTGTTTTTT. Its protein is CAISESFDRNTGELFF.

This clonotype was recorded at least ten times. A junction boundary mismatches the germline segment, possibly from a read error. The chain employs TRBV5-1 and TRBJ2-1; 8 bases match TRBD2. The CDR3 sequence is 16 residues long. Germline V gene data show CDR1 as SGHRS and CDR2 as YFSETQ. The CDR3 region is CASSLAGLVGHNEQFF. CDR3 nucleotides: TGTGCCAGCAGCTTGGCGGGACTAGTGGGTCACAATGAGCAGTTCTTC.

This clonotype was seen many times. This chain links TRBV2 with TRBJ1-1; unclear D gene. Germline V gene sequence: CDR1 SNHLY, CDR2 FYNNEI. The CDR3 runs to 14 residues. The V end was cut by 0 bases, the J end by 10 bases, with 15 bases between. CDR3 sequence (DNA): TGTGCCAGCAGTGAAGCTTCGACCTTCAGGAGAGCTTTCTTT. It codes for CASSEASTFRRAFF.

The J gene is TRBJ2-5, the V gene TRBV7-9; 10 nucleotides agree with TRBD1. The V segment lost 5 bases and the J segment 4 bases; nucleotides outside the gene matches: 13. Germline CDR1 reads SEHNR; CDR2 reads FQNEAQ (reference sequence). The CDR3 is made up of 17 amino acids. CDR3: CASSLLRGQGSVETQYF. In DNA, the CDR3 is TGTGCCAGCAGCCTCCTCAGGGGACAGGGGTCTGTAGAGACCCAGTACTTC.

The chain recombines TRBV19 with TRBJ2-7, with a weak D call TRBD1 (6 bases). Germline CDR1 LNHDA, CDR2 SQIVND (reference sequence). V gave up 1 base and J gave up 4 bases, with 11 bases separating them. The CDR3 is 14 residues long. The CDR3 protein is CASSIGRGLYEQYF. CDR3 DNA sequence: TGTGCCAGTAGTATAGGCAGGGGCCTGTACGAGCAGTACTTC.

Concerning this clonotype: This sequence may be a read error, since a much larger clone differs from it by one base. CDR3 protein: CASALTENYGYTF. The DNA for the CDR3 is TGTGCCAGCGCTCTGACCGAAAACTATGGCTACACCTTC. This rearrangement joins TRBV28 to TRBJ1-2; no definite D call. The CDR3 has 13 amino acids. Trimming left V 8 bases short and J 2 bases short, with 12 bases between. Looked up from germline, CDR1 is MDHEN and CDR2 is SYDVKM.

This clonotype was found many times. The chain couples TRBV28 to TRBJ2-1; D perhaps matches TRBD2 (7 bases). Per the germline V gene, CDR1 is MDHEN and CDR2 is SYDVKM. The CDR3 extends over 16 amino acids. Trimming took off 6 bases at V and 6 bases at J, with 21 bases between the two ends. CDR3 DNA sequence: TGTGCCAGCAGGCAAACCGGGGGCGGCGGGGGCAATGAGCAGTTCTTC. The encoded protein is CASRQTGGGGGNEQFF.

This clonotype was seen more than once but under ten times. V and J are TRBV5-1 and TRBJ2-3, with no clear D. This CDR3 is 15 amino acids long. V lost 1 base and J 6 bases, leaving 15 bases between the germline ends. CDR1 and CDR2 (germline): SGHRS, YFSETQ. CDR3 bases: TGCGCCAGCAGCTTGTTATCCCGCTCTCAGGATACGCAGTATTTT. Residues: CASSLLSRSQDTQYF.

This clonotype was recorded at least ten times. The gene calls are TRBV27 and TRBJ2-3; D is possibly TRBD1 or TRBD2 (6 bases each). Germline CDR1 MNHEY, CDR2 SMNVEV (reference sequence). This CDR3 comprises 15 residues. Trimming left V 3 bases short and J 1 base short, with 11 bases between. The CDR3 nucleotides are TGTGCCAGCAGTTTCTGGGGGGCCGGCACAGATACGCAGTATTTT. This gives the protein CASSFWGAGTDTQYF.

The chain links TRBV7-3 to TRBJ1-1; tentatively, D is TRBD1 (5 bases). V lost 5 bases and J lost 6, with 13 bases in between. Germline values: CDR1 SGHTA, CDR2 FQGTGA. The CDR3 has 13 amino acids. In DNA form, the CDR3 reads TGTGCCAGCAGCCCGCAGGGCGGAGCTGAAGCTTTCTTT. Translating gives CASSPQGGAEAFF.

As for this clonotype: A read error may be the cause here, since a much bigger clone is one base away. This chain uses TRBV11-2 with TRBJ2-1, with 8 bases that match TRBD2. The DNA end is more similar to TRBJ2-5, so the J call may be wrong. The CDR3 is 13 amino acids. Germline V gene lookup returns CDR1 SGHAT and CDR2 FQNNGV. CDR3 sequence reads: CASGSSGGETQYF. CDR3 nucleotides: TGTGCCAGCGGCTCCTCGGGAGGGGAGACCCAGTACTTC.

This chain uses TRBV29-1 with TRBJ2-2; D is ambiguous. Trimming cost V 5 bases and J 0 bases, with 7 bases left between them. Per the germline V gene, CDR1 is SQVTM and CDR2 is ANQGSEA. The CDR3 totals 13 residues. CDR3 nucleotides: TGCAGCGTTTACCCTTCGAACACCGGGGAGCTGTTTTTT. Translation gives CSVYPSNTGELFF.

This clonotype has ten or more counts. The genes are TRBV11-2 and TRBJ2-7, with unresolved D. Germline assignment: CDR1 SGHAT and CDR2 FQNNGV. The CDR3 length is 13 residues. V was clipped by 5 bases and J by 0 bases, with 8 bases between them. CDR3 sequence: CASSTPRSYEQYF. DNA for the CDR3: TGTGCCAGCAGCACCCCTCGCTCCTACGAGCAGTACTTC. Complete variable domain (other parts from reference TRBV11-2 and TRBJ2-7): EAGVAQSPRYKIIEKRQSVAFWCNPISGHATLYWYQQILGQGPKLLIQFQNNGVVDDSQLPKDRFSAERLKGVDSTLKIQPAKLEDSAVYLCASSTPRSYEQYFGPGTRLTVT.

CDR3 nucleotides: TGTGCCAGCAGTTCAGCCTCGGGGGGCCCTGGGGCCAACGTCCTGACTTTC. Translated: CASSSASGGPGANVLTF. The chain combines TRBV28 with TRBJ2-6, with D possibly matching TRBD2 (7 bases). The CDR3 is 17 residues long. V was trimmed by 4 bases and J by 2 bases, leaving 15 bases between them. From germline, CDR1 is MDHEN and CDR2 SYDVKM.

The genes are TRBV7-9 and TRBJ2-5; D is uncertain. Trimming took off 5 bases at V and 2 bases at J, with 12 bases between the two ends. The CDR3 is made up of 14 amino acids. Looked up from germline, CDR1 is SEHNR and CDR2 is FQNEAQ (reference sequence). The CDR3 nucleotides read TGTGCCAGCAGCATGGGCCTGCCTCAAGAGACCCAGTACTTC. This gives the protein CASSMGLPQETQYF. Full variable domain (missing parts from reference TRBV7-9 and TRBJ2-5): DTGVSQNPRHKITKRGQNVTFRCDPISEHNRLYWYRQTLGQGPEFLTYFQNEAQLEKSRLLSDRFSAERPKGSFSTLEIQRTEQGDSAMYLCASSMGLPQETQYFGPGTRLLVL.

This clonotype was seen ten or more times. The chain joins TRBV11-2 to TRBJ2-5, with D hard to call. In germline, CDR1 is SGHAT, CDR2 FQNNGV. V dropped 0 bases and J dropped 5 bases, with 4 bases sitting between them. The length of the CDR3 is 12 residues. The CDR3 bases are TGTGCCAGCAGCTTAGAAGGGGAGACCCAGTACTTC. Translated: CASSLEGETQYF.

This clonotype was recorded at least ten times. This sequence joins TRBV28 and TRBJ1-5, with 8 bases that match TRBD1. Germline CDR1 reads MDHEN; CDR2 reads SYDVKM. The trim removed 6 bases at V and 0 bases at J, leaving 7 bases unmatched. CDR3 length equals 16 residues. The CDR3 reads CASRHGQGHSNQPQHF. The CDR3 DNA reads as TGTGCCAGCAGACATGGACAGGGCCATAGCAATCAGCCCCAGCATTTT.

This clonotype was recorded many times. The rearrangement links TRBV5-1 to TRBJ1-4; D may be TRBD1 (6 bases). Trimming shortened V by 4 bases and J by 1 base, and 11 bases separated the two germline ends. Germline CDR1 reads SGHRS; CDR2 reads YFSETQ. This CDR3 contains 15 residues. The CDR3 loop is CASSTGQLTNEKLFF. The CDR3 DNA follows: TGCGCCAGCAGCACCGGACAGCTAACTAATGAAAAACTGTTTTTT.

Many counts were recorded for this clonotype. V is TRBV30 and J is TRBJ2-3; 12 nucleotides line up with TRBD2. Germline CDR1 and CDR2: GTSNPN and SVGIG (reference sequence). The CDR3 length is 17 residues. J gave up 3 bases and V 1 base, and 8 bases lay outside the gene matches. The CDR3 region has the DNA TGTGCCTGGAGTGCACTCCTAGCGGGAGGGCCGACAGATACGCAGTATTTT. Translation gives CAWSALLAGGPTDTQYF.